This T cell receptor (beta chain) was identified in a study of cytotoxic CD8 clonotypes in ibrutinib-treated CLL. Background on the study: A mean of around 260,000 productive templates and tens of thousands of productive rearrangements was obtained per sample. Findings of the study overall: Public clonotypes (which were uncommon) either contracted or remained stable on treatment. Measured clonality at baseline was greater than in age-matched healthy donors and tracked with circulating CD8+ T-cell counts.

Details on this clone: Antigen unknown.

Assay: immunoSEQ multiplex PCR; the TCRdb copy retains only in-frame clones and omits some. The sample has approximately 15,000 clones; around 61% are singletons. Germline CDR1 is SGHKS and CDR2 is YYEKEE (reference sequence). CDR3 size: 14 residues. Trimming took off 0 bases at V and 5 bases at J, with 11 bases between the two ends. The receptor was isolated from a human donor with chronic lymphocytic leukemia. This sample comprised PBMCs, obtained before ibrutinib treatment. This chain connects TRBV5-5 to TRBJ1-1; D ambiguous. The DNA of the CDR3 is TGTGCCAGCAGCTTGGTCGGGGTAAGGACTGAAGCTTTCTTT. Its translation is CASSLVGVRTEAFF. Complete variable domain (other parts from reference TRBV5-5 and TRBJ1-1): DAGVTQSPTHLIKTRGQQVTLRCSPISGHKSVSWYQQVLGQGPQFIFQYYEKEERGRGNFPDRFSARQFPNYSSELNVNALLLGDSALYLCASSLVGVRTEAFFGQGTRLTVV.